This passage covers 7 T cell receptor beta chains from one sample sequenced in a study of T cell responses to AZD1222 COVID-19 vaccine. The data were produced by immunoSEQ multiplex PCR, yet TCRdb's version contains in-frame clones alone and is incomplete. Of 80,000 or so clones in the sample, 80% to 90% were seen once. The source material was peripheral blood, sampled on day 0 of AZD1222 vaccination. Source of these receptors: an adult in good health.

The rearrangement uses TRBV30 and TRBJ2-7, with TRBD1 identical over 9 bases. Germline assignment: CDR1 GTSNPN and CDR2 SVGIG (reference sequence). This CDR3 has 13 amino acids. V was clipped by 1 base and J by 6 bases; unmatched bases: 4. The CDR3 sequence is CAWSAGTGFEQYF. CDR3 bases: TGTGCCTGGAGTGCCGGGACAGGGTTCGAGCAGTACTTC.

This sequence joins TRBV28 and TRBJ1-2; TRBD1 is a possible D gene (5 bases). Trimming took off 9 bases at V and 4 bases at J, with 15 bases between the two ends. The CDR3 spans 13 residues. CDR1 is MDHEN, CDR2 SYDVKM, per germline. This chain's CDR3 is CASHLGTPYGYTF. CDR3 coding DNA: TGTGCCAGTCATTTGGGGACCCCCTATGGCTACACCTTC.

The genes are TRBV7-9 and TRBJ2-1; 10 bases agree with TRBD1. V was clipped by 4 bases and J by 8 bases; unmatched bases: 11. Germline CDR1 reads SEHNR; CDR2 reads FQNEAQ (reference sequence). The CDR3 has 16 residues. The CDR3 sequence: CASSSPGGQGIDEQFF. CDR3 bases: TGTGCCAGCAGCTCCCCCGGGGGACAGGGGATTGATGAGCAGTTCTTC.

The V and J genes are TRBV30 and TRBJ1-1; D perhaps matches TRBD1 (6 bases). The CDR3 covers 13 residues. Germline CDR1 is GTSNPN and CDR2 is SVGIG (reference sequence). V was cut by 4 bases and J by 4 bases, with 13 bases left in between. The CDR3 spells CAWIRGRGTEAFF. Written as DNA, the CDR3 is TGTGCCTGGATTCGGGGGCGCGGCACTGAAGCTTTCTTT.

This chain uses TRBV5-4 with TRBJ2-7; no firm D call. Germline CDR1 SGHNT, CDR2 YYREEE (reference sequence). CDR3 length equals 11 residues. Deletions cut 3 bases from V and 3 bases from J, with 4 bases between. As DNA, the CDR3 is TGTGCCAGCAGCTGGGGCTACGAGCAGTACTTC. It translates to CASSWGYEQYF.

J is TRBJ2-1 and V is TRBV5-5; D gene uncertain. Germline-derived CDR1 and CDR2 are SGHKS and YYEKEE (reference sequence). V was shortened by 4 bases and J by 8 bases, with 13 bases between the two germline ends. The CDR3 spans 13 residues. The CDR3 is CASSRQLRDEQFF. CDR3 DNA: TGTGCCAGCAGCAGGCAACTTCGCGATGAGCAGTTCTTC.

This clone occurred once. CDR3 residues: CASSTDGRGSIRNQPQHF. As DNA, the CDR3 is TGTGCCAGCAGTACCGATGGGAGGGGTAGTATTCGCAATCAGCCCCAGCATTTT. The V gene is TRBV6-2 or TRBV6-3, the J gene TRBJ1-5; D may be TRBD1 (5 bases). Germline V lookup: CDR1 MNHEY, CDR2 SVGEGT. The CDR3 totals 18 residues. V lost 5 bases and J 2 bases, leaving 22 bases between the germline ends.